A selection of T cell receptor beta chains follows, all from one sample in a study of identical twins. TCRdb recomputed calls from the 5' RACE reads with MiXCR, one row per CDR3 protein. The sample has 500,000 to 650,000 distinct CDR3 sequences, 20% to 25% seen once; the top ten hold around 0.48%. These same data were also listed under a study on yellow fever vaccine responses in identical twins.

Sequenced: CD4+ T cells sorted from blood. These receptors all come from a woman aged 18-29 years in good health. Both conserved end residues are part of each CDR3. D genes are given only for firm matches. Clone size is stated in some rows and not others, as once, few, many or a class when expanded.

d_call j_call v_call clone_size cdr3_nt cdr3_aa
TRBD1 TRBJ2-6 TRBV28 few TGTGCCAGCAGTATTTTTACCCTCGGGACAGGGTTCGGTAACGTCCTGACTTTC CASSIFTLGTGFGNVLTF
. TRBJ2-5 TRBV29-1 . TGCAGCGCACTACCGACTAGTTGGGTCCAAGAGACCCAGTACTTC CSALPTSWVQETQYF
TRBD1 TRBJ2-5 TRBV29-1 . TGCAGCGCCCTGAGGGACAGTCAAGAGACCCAGTACTTC CSALRDSQETQYF
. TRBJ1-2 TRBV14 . TGTGCCAGCAGCCCATCGGGGACTGGCTACACCTTC CASSPSGTGYTF
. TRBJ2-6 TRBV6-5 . TGTGCCAGCAGTTACCTCCGGAAATCTGGGGCCAACGTCCTGACTTTC CASSYLRKSGANVLTF
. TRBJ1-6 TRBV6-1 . TGTGCCAGCACCCGTGGAGTCCCCCTCCACTTT CASTRGVPLHF
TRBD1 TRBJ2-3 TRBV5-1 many TGTGCCAGCAGCTCGACAGGGGGAACAGATACGCAGTATTTT CASSSTGGTDTQYF
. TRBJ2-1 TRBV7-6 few TGTGCCAGCAGCTTAGTGGCGGGCCAATACAATGAGCAGTTCTTC CASSLVAGQYNEQFF
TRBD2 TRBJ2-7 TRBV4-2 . TGTGCCAGCAGCCAAGAGTCGTTAGCGGGAGTTGGAGAGCAGTACTTC CASSQESLAGVGEQYF
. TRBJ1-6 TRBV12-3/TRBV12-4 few TGTGCCAGCAGTTTAGTCCAGGGGAATAATTCACCCCTCCACTTT CASSLVQGNNSPLHF
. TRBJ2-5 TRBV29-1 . TGCAGCGTTGAGGGTCAGGAGGGAGAGACCCAGTACTTC CSVEGQEGETQYF
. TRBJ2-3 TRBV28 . TGTGCCAGCAGTATCTTCGGCGGGAGCACAGATACGCAGTATTTT CASSIFGGSTDTQYF
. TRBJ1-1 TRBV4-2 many TGTGCCAGCAGCCAAGATAGGATGAACACTGAAGCTTTCTTT CASSQDRMNTEAFF
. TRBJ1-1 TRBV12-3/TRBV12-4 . TGTGCCAGCAGGGGCCCCTTGGGGGGAGCTTTCTTT CASRGPLGGAFF
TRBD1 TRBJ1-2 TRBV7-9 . TGTGCCAGCAGCTTTGGACAGGGGTTGAACACCTTC CASSFGQGLNTF
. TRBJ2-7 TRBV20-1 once TGCAGTGCTAGAGGAAGCTTTGTGTCGGGGGAGCAGTACTTC CSARGSFVSGEQYF
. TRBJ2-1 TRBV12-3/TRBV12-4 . TGTGCCAGCACTCCAGGGGCTAGCTCCTACAATGAGCAGTTCTTC CASTPGASSYNEQFF
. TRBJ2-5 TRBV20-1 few TGCAGTGCTAGGGGTTACCCAGAGACCCAGTACTTC CSARGYPETQYF
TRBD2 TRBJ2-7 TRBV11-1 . TGTGCCAGCAGATTAGACCGGGGACTAGCGGGAGAGTCCTACGAGCAGTACTTC CASRLDRGLAGESYEQYF
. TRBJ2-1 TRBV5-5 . TGTGCCAGCAGCTTGGTTGTGGCAGGGAAGCAGTCTCAGTTCTTC CASSLVVAGKQSQFF
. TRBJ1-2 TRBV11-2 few TGTGCCAGCAGCCCCCTTTACCAAAGCTATGGCTACACCTTC CASSPLYQSYGYTF
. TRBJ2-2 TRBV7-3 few TGTGCCAGCAGCTCAGGCTTCTCGGACGGGGAGCTGTTTTTT CASSSGFSDGELFF
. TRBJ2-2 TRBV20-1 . TGCAGTGCTAGAGACCTCGGCGCGGTGGGAGGGGGGCTCACCGGGGAGCTGTTTTTT CSARDLGAVGGGLTGELFF
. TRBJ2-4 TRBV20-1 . TGCAGTGCTAGAGACTCTTTCGGGCAAAACATTCAGTACTTC CSARDSFGQNIQYF
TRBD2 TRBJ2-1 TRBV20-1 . TGCAGTGCTAAACTAGCGGGAGGTAATGAGCAGTTCTTC CSAKLAGGNEQFF
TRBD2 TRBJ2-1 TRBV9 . TGTGCCAGCAGCGCGCGGGACGCCGGAGGGCTAGCGGGAGTTTATGAGCAGTTCTTC CASSARDAGGLAGVYEQFF
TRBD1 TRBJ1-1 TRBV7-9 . TGTGCCAGCAGCTCCCCGGGACAGGGAGGCACTGAAGCTTTCTTT CASSSPGQGGTEAFF
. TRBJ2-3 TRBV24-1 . TGTGCCACCAGTGATTTAGATCGGGGGCGAGTCACAGATACGCAGTATTTT CATSDLDRGRVTDTQYF
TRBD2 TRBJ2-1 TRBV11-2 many TGTGCCAGCAGCCGATCTAGACTAGCGGGAGGGAATGAGCAGTTCTTC CASSRSRLAGGNEQFF
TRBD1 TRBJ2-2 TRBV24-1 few TGTGCCACCAGTGACCCCCGGGACAGGGTTACCGGGGAGCTGTTTTTT CATSDPRDRVTGELFF
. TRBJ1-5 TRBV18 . TGTGCCAGCTCACCACGACAGGCGGACAATCAGCCCCAGCATTTT CASSPRQADNQPQHF
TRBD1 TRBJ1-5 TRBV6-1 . TGTGCCAGCACCCGGGACAGGGGGCTGGGGAGCAATCAGCCCCAGCATTTT CASTRDRGLGSNQPQHF
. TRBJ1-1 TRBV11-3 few TGTGCCAGCAGCTTTACAGGGATTTATATGAACACTGAAGCTTTCTTT CASSFTGIYMNTEAFF
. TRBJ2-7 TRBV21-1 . TGTGCCAGCAGCAAACGGGGCAACAGGGCCGAGCAGTACTTC CASSKRGNRAEQYF
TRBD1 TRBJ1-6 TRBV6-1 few TGTGCCAGCAGGCCACCGACAGGGGACGATAATTCACCCCTCCACTTT CASRPPTGDDNSPLHF
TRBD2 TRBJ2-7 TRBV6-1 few TGTGCCAGCAGGATCCTAGCGGGAGGGCCCTACGAGCAGTACTTC CASRILAGGPYEQYF
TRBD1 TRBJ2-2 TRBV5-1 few TGCGCCAGCAGCTATGACAGGGTCGGTGCCGGGGAGCTGTTTTTT CASSYDRVGAGELFF
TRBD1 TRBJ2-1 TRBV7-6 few TGTGCCAGCAGCTTATCCGGGGGACAGGGAACAAATGAGCAGTTCTTC CASSLSGGQGTNEQFF
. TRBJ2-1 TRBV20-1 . TGCAGTGCTATTGGCGGACCTGACAATGAGCAGTTCTTC CSAIGGPDNEQFF
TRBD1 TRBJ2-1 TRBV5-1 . TGCGCCAGCAGCCCGGACAGGGGGAGCTCCTACAATGAGCAGTTCTTC CASSPDRGSSYNEQFF
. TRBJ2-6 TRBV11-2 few TGTGCCAGCAGCCAGCCTGGGGCCAACGTCCTGACTTTC CASSQPGANVLTF
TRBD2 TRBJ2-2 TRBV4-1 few TGCGCCAGCAGCCATATACCCCCGCTAGCGGGCGCCGGGGAGCTGTTTTTT CASSHIPPLAGAGELFF
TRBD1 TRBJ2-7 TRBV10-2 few TGCGCCAGCACCGACAGGGGAATCGAGCAGTACTTC CASTDRGIEQYF
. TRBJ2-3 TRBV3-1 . TGTGCCAGCAGCCATGAACAGGGCTTCACAGATACGCAGTATTTT CASSHEQGFTDTQYF
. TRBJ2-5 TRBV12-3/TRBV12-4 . TGTGCCAGCAGCCGAACGCAGATTCAAGAGACCCAGTACTTC CASSRTQIQETQYF
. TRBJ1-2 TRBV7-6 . TGTGCCAGCAGCTTAGATCTCGGGACTTCTACAGTCTATGGCTACACCTTC CASSLDLGTSTVYGYTF
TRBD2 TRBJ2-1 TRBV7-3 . TGTGCCAGCAGCTTTGGTAGCGGGACCGAGCAGTTCTTC CASSFGSGTEQFF
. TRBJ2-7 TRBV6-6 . TGTGCCAGCAGTTACCTTCCCTACGAGCAGTACTTC CASSYLPYEQYF
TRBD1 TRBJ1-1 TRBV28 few TGTGCCAGCAGGAGGGGGGGAGGAACAGGGGGCAACACTGAAGCTTTCTTT CASRRGGGTGGNTEAFF
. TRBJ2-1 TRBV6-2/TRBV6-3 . TGTGCCAGCAGTTACGGGCCGACCGGTGAGCAGTTCTTC CASSYGPTGEQFF